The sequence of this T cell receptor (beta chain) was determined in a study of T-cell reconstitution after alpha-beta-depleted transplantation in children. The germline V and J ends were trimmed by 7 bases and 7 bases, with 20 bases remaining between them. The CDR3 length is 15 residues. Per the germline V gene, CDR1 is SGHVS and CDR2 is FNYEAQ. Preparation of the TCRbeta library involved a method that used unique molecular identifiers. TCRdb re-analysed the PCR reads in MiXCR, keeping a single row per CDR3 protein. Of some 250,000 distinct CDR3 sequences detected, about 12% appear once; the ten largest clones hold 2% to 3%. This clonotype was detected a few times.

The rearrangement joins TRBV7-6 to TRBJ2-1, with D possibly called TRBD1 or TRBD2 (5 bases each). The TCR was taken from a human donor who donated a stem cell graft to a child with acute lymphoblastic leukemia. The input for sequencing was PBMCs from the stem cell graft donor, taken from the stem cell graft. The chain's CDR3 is CASTLRRQGSNEQFF. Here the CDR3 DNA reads TGTGCCAGCACCTTGAGGAGGCAGGGTAGTAATGAGCAGTTCTTC.